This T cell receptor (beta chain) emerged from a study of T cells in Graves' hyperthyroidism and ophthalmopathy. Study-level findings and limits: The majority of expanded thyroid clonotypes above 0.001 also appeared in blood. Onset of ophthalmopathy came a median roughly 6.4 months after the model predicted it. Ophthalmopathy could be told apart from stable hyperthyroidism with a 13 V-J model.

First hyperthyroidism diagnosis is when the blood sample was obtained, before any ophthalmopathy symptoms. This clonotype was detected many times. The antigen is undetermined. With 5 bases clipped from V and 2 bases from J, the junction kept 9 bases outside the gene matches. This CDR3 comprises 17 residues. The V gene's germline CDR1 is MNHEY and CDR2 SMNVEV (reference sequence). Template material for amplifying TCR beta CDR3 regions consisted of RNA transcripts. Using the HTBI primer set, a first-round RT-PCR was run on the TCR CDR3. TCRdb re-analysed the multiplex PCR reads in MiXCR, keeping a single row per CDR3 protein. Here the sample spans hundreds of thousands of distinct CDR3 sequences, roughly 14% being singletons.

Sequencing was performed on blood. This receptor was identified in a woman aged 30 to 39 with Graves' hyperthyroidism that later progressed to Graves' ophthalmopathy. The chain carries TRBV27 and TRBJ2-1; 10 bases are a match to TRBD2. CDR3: CASSLRSGTSAYNEQFF. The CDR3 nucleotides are TGTGCCAGCAGTCTCCGTTCCGGGACTAGCGCCTACAATGAGCAGTTCTTC.